What follows are 30 T cell receptor beta chains derived from one specimen sequenced in a study of CXCR3-negative and CXCR3-positive naive CD8 T cells. These receptors lack a known antigen. TRB cDNA libraries were made by UMI-labeled 5' RACE. One entry per CDR3 protein, without DNA, is what TCRdb gives after re-calling the 5' RACE reads. This sample's clone table lists tens of thousands of distinct CDR3 sequences. Points from the study as a whole: TRB CDR3 hydrophobicity was greater in CXCR3-positive naive cells than in CXCR3-negative naive cells.

The sample was naive CXCR3+ CD8+ T cells from blood. Subset here: CD45RO-CCR7+CD27+CD95- naive CD8+ T cells expressing CXCR3 (TNR3+). These receptors originate from a human donor in good health. Some clones in this sample may be carry-over from other donors' samples.

The chain links TRBV12-3 or TRBV12-4 to TRBJ1-1; checking the TCRdb D call of TRBD1 is not possible without DNA. The CDR3 sequence is 15 residues long. The CDR3 loop is CASSSSPTGSSEAFF.

CDR3 sequence reads: CASSQDETGFLEQYF. The chain links TRBV4-3 to TRBJ2-7; the D call of TRBD1 rests on TCRdb alone, since no DNA is present to check it. The CDR3 is 15 residues long. The germline CDR1 and CDR2 sequences are LGHNA and YSLEER.

The rearrangement joins TRBV28 to TRBJ1-5; the D gene TCRdb calls, TRBD1, cannot be checked with no DNA. Per germline, CDR1 MDHEN and CDR2 SYDVKM. The CDR3 contains 15 residues. This CDR3 is CASSFPGLDNQPQHF.

The rearrangement links TRBV6-4 to TRBJ2-2. CDR3 length: 14 residues. Germline V CDR1 and CDR2: MRHNA, SNTAGT. The CDR3 is CASSESTHTGELFF.

The chain is built from TRBV15 and TRBJ2-2; the D call from TCRdb, TRBD2, cannot be confirmed without DNA. The length of the CDR3 is 15 residues. Germline CDR1 reads LNHNV; CDR2 reads YYDKDF (reference sequence). The CDR3 here is CATSRTSGSPGELFF.

The chain carries TRBV6-2 or TRBV6-3 and TRBJ2-3; TCRdb names TRBD1, which stays unverified in the absence of DNA. This CDR3 comprises 16 residues. Germline V lookup: CDR1 MNHEY, CDR2 SVGEGT. CDR3 sequence reads: CASSYSVSVPTDTQYF.

The chain employs TRBV2 and TRBJ2-3. There are 15 residues in the CDR3. From germline, CDR1 is SNHLY and CDR2 FYNNEI. The CDR3 sequence is CASSAGIGGTDTQYF.

The chain combines TRBV29-1 with TRBJ1-2. CDR3 length equals 12 residues. Looked up from germline, CDR1 is SQVTM and CDR2 is ANQGSEA. CDR3 sequence: CSVIPLNYGYTF.

The J gene is TRBJ2-7, the V gene TRBV27; TCRdb outputs TRBD2, but without DNA this stays unchecked. This CDR3 is built from 13 residues. Germline assignment: CDR1 MNHEY and CDR2 SMNVEV (reference sequence). The CDR3 reads CASKGRPTYEQYF.

CDR3 protein: CASSIEHSGRVNGELFF. This chain links TRBV19 with TRBJ2-2; TCRdb reports TRBD2, a call that lacks DNA to check it against. The length of the CDR3 is 17 residues. CDR1 and CDR2 (germline): LNHDA, SQIVND (reference sequence).

This sequence joins TRBV7-2 and TRBJ2-1; TCRdb reports TRBD1, a call that lacks DNA to check it against. Per the germline V gene, CDR1 is SGHTA and CDR2 is FQGNSA. The CDR3 covers 16 residues. The CDR3 loop is CASSFGTFEDYNEQFF.

This chain connects TRBV4-3 to TRBJ1-5. The CDR3 runs to 15 residues. Germline V gives CDR1 LGHNA, CDR2 YSLEER. The CDR3 loop is CASSQDTSLEQPQHF.

This chain joins TRBV20-1 and TRBJ1-2; as DNA is missing, the TRBD1 call by TCRdb cannot be tested. CDR3 length: 14 amino acids. Germline lookup yields CDR1 DFQATT and CDR2 SNEGSKA (reference sequence). CDR3: CSADPGQNFYGYTF.

The chain employs TRBV4-1 and TRBJ1-5; absent DNA, TCRdb's TRBD1 call cannot be checked. The CDR3 covers 19 residues. The germline CDR1 and CDR2 sequences are MGHRA and YSYEKL. This CDR3 is CASSPSGAFHRDSNQPQHF.

This chain joins TRBV27 and TRBJ2-3; without DNA, the TCRdb call of TRBD1 cannot be checked. Germline CDR1 and CDR2: MNHEY and SMNVEV (reference sequence). The CDR3 covers 14 residues. The CDR3 spells CASWNRDPTDTQYF.

CDR3 loop: CSVELSMWVAGGLGETQYF. This chain joins TRBV29-1 and TRBJ2-5; the D call from TCRdb, TRBD2, cannot be confirmed without DNA. Germline-derived CDR1 and CDR2 are SQVTM and ANQGSEA. CDR3 size: 19 residues.

This chain uses TRBV13 with TRBJ2-5. CDR1 is PRHDT, CDR2 FYEKMQ, per germline (reference sequence). The CDR3 is 13 amino acids. CDR3 in amino acids: CASSLLSQETQYF.

V and J are TRBV5-5 and TRBJ2-1; the TCRdb D gene call, TRBD1, has no DNA to confirm it. Germline values: CDR1 SGHKS, CDR2 YYEKEE (reference sequence). CDR3 length equals 15 residues. CDR3 loop: CASSLAGQGDHEQFF.

The rearrangement uses TRBV25-1 and TRBJ2-7; there is no DNA to check the TCRdb D call of TRBD1. The CDR3 covers 15 residues. CDR1 is MGHDK, CDR2 SYGVNS, per germline. The CDR3 sequence: CASSEQITGFDEQYF.

This CDR3 reads CASSVTGGQSTGELFF. The chain couples TRBV28 to TRBJ2-2; TCRdb proposes TRBD1, but this gene call is untestable without DNA. The length of the CDR3 is 16 residues. Germline V gene lookup returns CDR1 MDHEN and CDR2 SYDVKM.

J is TRBJ1-1 and V is TRBV5-5; the D call of TRBD1 rests on TCRdb alone, since no DNA is present to check it. The CDR3 extends over 17 amino acids. The V gene's germline CDR1 is SGHKS and CDR2 YYEKEE (reference sequence). The CDR3 region is CASSQNRIGQLNTEAFF.

The CDR3 region is CSVADPRGWAYGYTF. The chain carries TRBV29-1 and TRBJ1-2; the D gene TCRdb calls, TRBD1, cannot be checked with no DNA. Per the germline V gene, CDR1 is SQVTM and CDR2 is ANQGSEA. The CDR3 contains 15 residues.

The rearrangement joins TRBV14 to TRBJ2-7; TCRdb's D call of TRBD1 is untestable without DNA. CDR1 SGHDN and CDR2 FVKESK come from the germline V gene. The CDR3 is 14 residues long. This CDR3 reads CASSERQVSYEQYF.

V is TRBV29-1 and J is TRBJ2-1; as DNA is missing, the TRBD1 call by TCRdb cannot be tested. CDR3 size: 14 residues. Germline CDR1 SQVTM, CDR2 ANQGSEA. The CDR3 loop reads CSVGGQGPYNEQFF.

The chain employs TRBV19 and TRBJ1-5. The CDR3 runs 13 residues. The germline V gene encodes CDR1 LNHDA and CDR2 SQIVND (reference sequence). This CDR3 is CATTDGGLGPQHF.

The chain recombines TRBV12-3 or TRBV12-4 with TRBJ2-1; there is no DNA to check the TCRdb D call of TRBD2. This CDR3 spans 14 amino acids. This CDR3 reads CASSSGTSGNEQFF.

The genes are TRBV7-9 and TRBJ1-6. Germline CDR1 is SEHNR and CDR2 is FQNEAQ (reference sequence). The CDR3 contains 11 residues. CDR3 region: CASSASPPLHF.

CDR3 in amino acids: CASSQDLSGRAFF. The J gene is TRBJ1-1, the V gene TRBV5-1. The CDR3 covers 13 residues. Per the germline V gene, CDR1 is SGHRS and CDR2 is YFSETQ.

This sequence joins TRBV5-5 and TRBJ2-1; checking the TCRdb D call of TRBD2 is not possible without DNA. Germline values: CDR1 SGHKS, CDR2 YYEKEE (reference sequence). The CDR3 covers 16 residues. The CDR3: CASSFGLVGVYNEQFF. The variable domain in full, completed from reference TRBV5-5 and TRBJ2-1, reads DAGVTQSPTHLIKTRGQQVTLRCSPISGHKSVSWYQQVLGQGPQFIFQYYEKEERGRGNFPDRFSARQFPNYSSELNVNALLLGDSALYLCASSFGLVGVYNEQFFGPGTRLTVL.

The CDR3 region is CASSPGEADTQYF. The rearrangement links TRBV12-3 or TRBV12-4 to TRBJ2-3; TCRdb picks TRBD1, but there is no DNA to check that call. The CDR3 has 13 residues.